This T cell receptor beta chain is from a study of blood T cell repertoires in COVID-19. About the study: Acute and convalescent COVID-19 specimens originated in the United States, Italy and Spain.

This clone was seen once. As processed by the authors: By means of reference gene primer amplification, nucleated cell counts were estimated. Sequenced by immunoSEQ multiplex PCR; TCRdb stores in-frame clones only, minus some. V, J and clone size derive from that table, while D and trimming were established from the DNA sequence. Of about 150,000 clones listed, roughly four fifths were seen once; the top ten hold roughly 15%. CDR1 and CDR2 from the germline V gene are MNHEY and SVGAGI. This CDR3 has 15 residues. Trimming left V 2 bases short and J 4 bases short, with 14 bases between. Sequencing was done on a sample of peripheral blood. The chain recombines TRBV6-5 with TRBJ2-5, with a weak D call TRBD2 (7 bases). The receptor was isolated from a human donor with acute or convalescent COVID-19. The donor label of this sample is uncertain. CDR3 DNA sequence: TGTGCCAGCAGTTACACACACAGGGAGGGAGAGACCCAGTACTTC. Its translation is CASSYTHREGETQYF.